This TCR beta chain was sequenced for a study of cytomegalovirus exposure and HLA in healthy donors. Primers included in the PCR were 60 Vbeta and 13 Jbeta primers. TCRdb keeps only in-frame clones here, not all; method: immunoSEQ multiplex PCR. Of some 150,000 clones detected, approximately 75% appear once; the ten largest clones hold about 3.8%. Sequenced input: PBMCs. The receptor was derived from a man aged 30 to 39 in good health and CMV-seropositive.

As DNA, the CDR3 is TGTGCCAGCAGCGTAGCTGGGCAGAGCTCCTACAATGAGCAGTTCTTC. Amino acids: CASSVAGQSSYNEQFF. The chain employs TRBV9 and TRBJ2-1; no clear D. V dropped 0 bases and J dropped 0 bases, with 10 bases sitting between them. Looked up from germline, CDR1 is SGDLS and CDR2 is YYNGEE. The CDR3 consists of 16 residues.